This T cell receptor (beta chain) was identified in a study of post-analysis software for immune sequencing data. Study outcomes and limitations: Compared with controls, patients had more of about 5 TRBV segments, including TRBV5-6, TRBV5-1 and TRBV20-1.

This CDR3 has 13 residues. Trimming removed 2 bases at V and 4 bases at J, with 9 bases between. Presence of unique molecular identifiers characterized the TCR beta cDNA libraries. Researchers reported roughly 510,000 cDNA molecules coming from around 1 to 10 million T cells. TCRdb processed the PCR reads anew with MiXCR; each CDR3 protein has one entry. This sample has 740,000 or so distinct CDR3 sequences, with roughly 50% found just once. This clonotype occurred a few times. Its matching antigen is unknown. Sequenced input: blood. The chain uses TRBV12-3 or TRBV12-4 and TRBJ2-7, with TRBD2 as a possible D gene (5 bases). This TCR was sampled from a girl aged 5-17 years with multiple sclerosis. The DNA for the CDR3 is TGTGCCAGCAGTTTAAGGACTCCATACGAGCAGTACTTC. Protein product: CASSLRTPYEQYF.